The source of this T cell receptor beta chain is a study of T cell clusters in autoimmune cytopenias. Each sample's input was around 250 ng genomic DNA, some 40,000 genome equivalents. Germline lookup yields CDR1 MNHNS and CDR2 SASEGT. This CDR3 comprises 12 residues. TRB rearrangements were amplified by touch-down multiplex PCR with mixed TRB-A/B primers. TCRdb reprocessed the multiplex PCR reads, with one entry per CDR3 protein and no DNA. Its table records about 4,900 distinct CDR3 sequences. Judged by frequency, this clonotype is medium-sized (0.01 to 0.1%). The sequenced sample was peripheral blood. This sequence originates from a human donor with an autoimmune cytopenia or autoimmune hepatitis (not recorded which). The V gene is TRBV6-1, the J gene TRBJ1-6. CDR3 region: CASSEWNSPLHF.